Listed below are T cell receptor beta chains from one sample, sequenced in a study of shared clonotypes between healthy human individuals. Measured with immunoSEQ multiplex PCR; TCRdb has only the in-frame clones, and not every one. The table records about 2.1 million clones, 85% to 95% of them present only once. Sequencing input: naive CD8+ T cells from PBMCs. These receptor sequences come from a man aged 18 to 35 in good health. Some clones in this sample may be carry-over from other donors' samples. Both conserved end residues are part of each CDR3. Each record gives: clone size, V gene, J gene, D gene, CDR3 protein, CDR3 DNA. A D gene is named only where the DNA matches it firmly. The listing skips clone size in some rows; elsewhere it reads once, few, many or a size class.

once	TRBV27	TRBJ2-1	TRBD2	CASRGGGYSYNEQFF	TGTGCCAGCAGGGGGGGAGGGTACTCCTACAATGAGCAGTTCTTC
NA	TRBV15	TRBJ1-5	NA	CATSRVPRDSNQPQHF	TGTGCCACCAGCAGAGTCCCCCGGGACAGCAATCAGCCCCAGCATTTT
NA	TRBV9	TRBJ1-1	TRBD1	CASSGGTGTEAFF	TGTGCCAGCAGCGGAGGGACAGGCACTGAAGCTTTCTTT
NA	TRBV2	TRBJ2-1	NA	CASLAGQFEQFF	TGTGCCAGCTTAGCGGGACAGTTCGAGCAGTTCTTC
NA	TRBV13	TRBJ2-3	NA	CASSEEGTQYF	TGTGCCAGCAGCGAAGAAGGTACGCAGTATTTT
once	TRBV18	TRBJ2-7	NA	CASSPNQNEQYF	TGTGCCAGCTCGCCAAACCAGAACGAGCAGTACTTC
once	TRBV6-4	TRBJ2-3	NA	CASSSDRTRDTQYF	TGTGCCAGCAGTTCGGACAGAACAAGGGATACGCAGTATTTT
NA	TRBV6-6	TRBJ2-5	NA	CASSLSAPSETQYF	TGTGCCAGCAGTTTATCAGCCCCAAGTGAGACCCAGTACTTC
NA	TRBV9	TRBJ1-2	NA	CASSARKVGPTF	TGTGCCAGCAGCGCCCGTAAGGTTGGGCCCACCTTC
NA	TRBV19	TRBJ1-1	NA	CASRGGSNTEAFF	TGTGCCAGTAGAGGGGGTTCGAACACTGAAGCTTTCTTT
NA	TRBV29-1	TRBJ2-5	TRBD1	CSVEYAPRGRWETQYF	TGCAGCGTTGAATATGCGCCAAGGGGGCGCTGGGAGACCCAGTACTTC
once	TRBV5-5	TRBJ1-1	NA	CASTQGRNTEAFF	TGTGCCAGCACACAGGGTAGGAACACTGAAGCTTTCTTT
NA	TRBV4-3	TRBJ2-7	NA	CASSQDISPTYEQYF	TGCGCCAGCAGCCAAGACATAAGTCCTACCTACGAGCAGTACTTC
NA	TRBV21-1	TRBJ2-1	NA	CASSKVKVRSYNEQFF	TGTGCCAGCAGCAAAGTAAAGGTTCGGAGCTACAATGAGCAGTTCTTC
few	TRBV29-1	TRBJ1-1	NA	CSVELNTEAFF	TGCAGCGTTGAACTGAACACTGAAGCTTTCTTT
NA	TRBV27	TRBJ1-2	NA	CASSLGGTNYGYTF	TGTGCCAGCAGTTTAGGGGGAACTAACTATGGCTACACCTTC
NA	TRBV18	TRBJ2-1	NA	CASSPPGVRGNEQFF	TGTGCCAGCTCACCACCGGGGGTCCGGGGGAATGAGCAGTTCTTC
NA	TRBV18	TRBJ2-6	NA	CASYTKGFAGSGPGANVLTF	TGTGCCAGCTATACCAAGGGGTTCGCAGGGTCGGGGCCCGGGGCCAACGTCCTGACTTTC
once	TRBV5-4	TRBJ2-7	NA	CASSGGASQAYEQYF	TGTGCCAGCAGCGGGGGAGCCTCACAAGCCTACGAGCAGTACTTC
NA	TRBV9	TRBJ2-1	TRBD1	CASSRGQAYNEQFF	TGTGCCAGCAGCCGAGGACAGGCATACAATGAGCAGTTCTTC
NA	TRBV7-9	TRBJ1-2	NA	CASSSNTGYYGYTF	TGTGCCAGCAGCTCAAACACAGGGTACTATGGCTACACCTTC
NA	TRBV5-1	TRBJ2-7	TRBD1	CASRRTGDYEQYF	TGCGCCAGCCGTAGGACAGGGGACTACGAGCAGTACTTC
NA	TRBV5-8	TRBJ2-3	NA	CASTLTPNTQYF	TGTGCCAGCACCCTGACACCGAATACGCAGTATTTT
NA	TRBV4-3	TRBJ1-1	NA	CASSQRDGSTEAFF	TGCGCCAGCAGCCAAAGGGACGGCTCTACTGAAGCTTTCTTT
NA	TRBV28	TRBJ2-1	NA	CASSLSLEFTDEQFF	TGTGCCAGCAGTTTATCACTAGAATTTACGGATGAGCAGTTCTTC
NA	TRBV28	TRBJ2-5	TRBD1	CASSAPGQGGNQETQYF	TGTGCCAGCAGTGCCCCGGGACAGGGGGGTAACCAAGAGACCCAGTACTTC
once	TRBV5-6	TRBJ2-3	NA	CASSLIGTSTDTQYF	TGTGCCAGCAGCCTAATTGGGACTAGCACAGATACGCAGTATTTT
NA	TRBV30	TRBJ2-1	NA	CACPGVSERYNEQFF	TGTGCCTGCCCCGGAGTAAGCGAAAGATACAATGAGCAGTTCTTC
NA	TRBV7-2	TRBJ1-5	NA	CASSYRLVSGNQPQHF	TGTGCCAGCAGCTACCGTCTAGTGAGCGGCAATCAGCCCCAGCATTTT
NA	TRBV19	TRBJ2-5	TRBD1	CASSPRDSVQETQYF	TGTGCCAGTAGTCCCCGGGACAGCGTCCAAGAGACCCAGTACTTC
NA	TRBV7-3	TRBJ2-2	TRBD2	CASSLGGTHTGELFF	TGTGCCAGCAGCTTGGGGGGGACCCACACCGGGGAGCTGTTTTTT
once	TRBV6-5	TRBJ1-1	NA	CASSYSTGEVNTEAFF	TGTGCCAGCAGTTACTCTACTGGGGAGGTGAACACTGAAGCTTTCTTT
NA	TRBV11-2	TRBJ2-7	NA	CASSLGLAGEQYF	TGTGCCAGCAGCTTAGGGCTGGCGGGGGAGCAGTACTTC
NA	TRBV6-5	TRBJ2-2	NA	CASSYSLNGELFF	TGTGCCAGCAGTTACTCCCTGAACGGGGAGCTGTTTTTT
NA	TRBV29-1	TRBJ2-1	NA	CSVRPKGFSYNEQFF	TGCAGCGTCCGTCCCAAGGGGTTCTCCTACAATGAGCAGTTCTTC
NA	TRBV18	TRBJ2-7	NA	CASSPRRSPGEQYF	TGTGCCAGCTCACCGCGACGGAGTCCTGGCGAGCAGTACTTC
NA	TRBV29-1	TRBJ2-7	TRBD2	CSVEISGSYEQYF	TGCAGCGTTGAGATCAGCGGGAGCTACGAGCAGTACTTC
NA	TRBV9	TRBJ1-2	NA	CASRGRLGGYTF	TGTGCCAGCAGAGGACGACTGGGGGGCTACACCTTC
once	TRBV4-3	TRBJ1-2	TRBD1	CASSQELQGIYGYTF	TGCGCCAGCAGCCAAGAGCTACAGGGGATCTATGGCTACACCTTC
NA	TRBV6-6	TRBJ1-1	TRBD1	CASSIHRGLVFF	TGTGCCAGCAGTATACACAGGGGGCTCGTTTTCTTT
NA	TRBV27	TRBJ2-2	NA	CASSMPTGRFTGELFF	TGTGCCAGCAGTATGCCCACAGGCCGTTTCACCGGGGAGCTGTTTTTT
NA	TRBV15	TRBJ2-7	TRBD2	CATSGSTSGAYEQYF	TGTGCCACCAGCGGATCCACTAGCGGGGCCTACGAGCAGTACTTC
NA	TRBV28	TRBJ1-1	TRBD1	CASSLYGRGTNTEAFF	TGTGCCAGCAGTTTATACGGCAGGGGGACGAACACTGAAGCTTTCTTT
once	TRBV7-9	TRBJ2-1	TRBD2	CAIIGLAGFPSYNEQFF	TGTGCCATCATCGGACTAGCGGGATTCCCCTCCTACAATGAGCAGTTCTTC
NA	TRBV2	TRBJ2-7	NA	CASRGIYVLHEQYF	TGTGCCAGCAGGGGAATCTATGTTCTCCACGAGCAGTACTTC
NA	TRBV28	TRBJ2-3	TRBD1	CASSARTGFITDTQYF	TGTGCCAGCAGTGCTCGGACAGGGTTTATCACAGATACGCAGTATTTT
few	TRBV2	TRBJ1-1	NA	CASSPGAFF	TGTGCCAGCAGCCCCGGCGCTTTCTTT
few	TRBV27	TRBJ2-7	NA	CASSLFSGYEQYF	TGTGCCAGCAGTTTATTCTCGGGATACGAGCAGTACTTC
NA	TRBV11-2	TRBJ2-1	TRBD2	CASSPGTSPYNEQFF	TGTGCCAGCAGCCCGGGGACTAGCCCCTACAATGAGCAGTTCTTC
NA	TRBV4-1	TRBJ2-7	NA	CASSPAEVPYEQYF	TGCGCCAGCAGCCCGGCGGAGGTTCCCTACGAGCAGTACTTC
once	TRBV27	TRBJ2-1	NA	CASSSPRGSSYNEQFF	TGTGCCAGCAGTTCCCCCCGGGGGAGCTCCTACAATGAGCAGTTCTTC
NA	TRBV9	TRBJ2-3	TRBD2	CASSVDLAGGSSTDTQYF	TGTGCCAGCAGCGTAGACCTAGCGGGAGGGTCTAGTACAGATACGCAGTATTTT
NA	TRBV2	TRBJ2-7	NA	CASSEGMGVALYEQYF	TGTGCCAGCAGTGAGGGTATGGGGGTCGCCCTCTACGAGCAGTACTTC